This TCR beta chain is drawn from a study of vaccination and CD4 T cells after COVID-19. Study-level information: Median time from COVID diagnosis to post-COVID sampling was approximately 3.5 months (35 to 161). SARS-CoV-2, HCoV-NL63, HCoV-OC43 and HCoV-229E supplied the overlapping spike peptides used to stimulate cells. Study-level points and caveats: Only post-vaccination samples contained a median 86.3% of the reactive clones in convalescent patients.

Germline V gene lookup returns CDR1 LNHDA and CDR2 SQIVND (reference sequence). The germline V and J ends were trimmed by 3 bases and 3 bases, with 2 bases remaining between them. This CDR3 comprises 11 residues. Regarding this clonotype: Its antigen is unidentified.

Sequencing of cultured CD4+ T cell DNA used the Oncomine TCR Beta short-read assay. TCRdb re-analysed the PCR reads in MiXCR, keeping a single row per CDR3 protein. The sample consists of nearly 15,000 distinct CDR3 sequences, nearly 80% of them appearing once. Treatment described: approximately 9-day PBMC culture with coronavirus spike peptide pools or control peptides (ViraFEST assay). The V gene is TRBV19, the J gene TRBJ2-5; D is uncertain. The specimen was CD4+ T cells from blood, cultured in vitro, collected after SARS-CoV-2 vaccination. This TCR derives from a human donor who received a COVID-19 vaccine. CDR3 sequence: CASSIKETQYF. The CDR3 nucleotides are TGTGCCAGTAGTATCAAAGAGACCCAGTACTTC.